The rows below give T cell receptor beta chains drawn from one sample of a study of blood T cell repertoires in COVID-19. Here immunoSEQ multiplex PCR was the method, and the copy in TCRdb shows in-frame clones only, minus some. The data hold roughly 75,000 clones, with 70% to 90% observed a single time. The sequenced sample was peripheral blood. The receptors shown here come from a man at least 80 years old in a cohort sampled during active COVID-19. Each CDR3 is given with its conserved first and last residue. The order of the fields is clone size, V gene, D gene, J gene, CDR3 DNA, CDR3 protein. A D gene is named only where the DNA matches it firmly. Rows may omit the clone size; those that give it use once, few, many or a size class.

abundance: .
v_gene: TRBV3-1/TRBV3-2
d_gene: .
j_gene: TRBJ1-2
CDR3nt: TGTGCCAGCAGCCAAGAGAGGGTCTATGGCTACACCTTC
CDR3aa: CASSQERVYGYTF

abundance: .
v_gene: TRBV5-1
d_gene: TRBD2
j_gene: TRBJ2-5
CDR3nt: TGCGCCAGCAGCCCCCGGACTAGCGGGCAAGAGACCCAGTACTTC
CDR3aa: CASSPRTSGQETQYF

abundance: .
v_gene: TRBV4-3
d_gene: .
j_gene: TRBJ2-7
CDR3nt: TGCGCCAGCAGCCAAGATGCGACAGATTCTACCTACGAGCAGTACTTC
CDR3aa: CASSQDATDSTYEQYF

abundance: few
v_gene: TRBV6-4
d_gene: .
j_gene: TRBJ1-2
CDR3nt: TGTGCCAGCAGTCTCACGGGTGGCTACACCTTC
CDR3aa: CASSLTGGYTF

abundance: .
v_gene: TRBV7-9
d_gene: TRBD1
j_gene: TRBJ1-2
CDR3nt: TGTGCCAGCAGGGGAGGGACAGGGTTTAATCTCTATGGCTACACCTTC
CDR3aa: CASRGGTGFNLYGYTF

abundance: .
v_gene: TRBV27
d_gene: TRBD1
j_gene: TRBJ2-7
CDR3nt: TGTGCCAGCAGTTCGGACAGGGCTATTTACGAGCAGTACTTC
CDR3aa: CASSSDRAIYEQYF

abundance: .
v_gene: TRBV18
d_gene: TRBD2
j_gene: TRBJ2-5
CDR3nt: TGTGCCAGCTCACCGGGGACTAGTAGTGAAGAGACCCAGTACTTC
CDR3aa: CASSPGTSSEETQYF

abundance: .
v_gene: TRBV2
d_gene: TRBD1
j_gene: TRBJ2-1
CDR3nt: TGTGCCAGCAGGGGACAGGGGGAGGACAATGAGCAGTTCTTC
CDR3aa: CASRGQGEDNEQFF

abundance: .
v_gene: TRBV5-1
d_gene: .
j_gene: TRBJ2-2
CDR3nt: TGCGCCAGCAGCTTCGGGGGGCTGAACACCGGGGAGCTGTTTTTT
CDR3aa: CASSFGGLNTGELFF

abundance: .
v_gene: TRBV7-3
d_gene: .
j_gene: TRBJ2-5
CDR3nt: TGTGCCAGCAGCCCCTCAGGACAAGAGACCCAGTACTTC
CDR3aa: CASSPSGQETQYF

abundance: .
v_gene: TRBV3-1/TRBV3-2
d_gene: .
j_gene: TRBJ1-2
CDR3nt: TGTGCCAGCAGGGAAAGGACAGCTCCCCTCTACTATGGCTACACCTTC
CDR3aa: CASRERTAPLYYGYTF

abundance: .
v_gene: TRBV2
d_gene: TRBD1
j_gene: TRBJ1-5
CDR3nt: TGTGCCAGCAGTGAAGGGACAGGGATGGTGCAGCCCCAGCATTTT
CDR3aa: CASSEGTGMVQPQHF

abundance: .
v_gene: TRBV7-3
d_gene: .
j_gene: TRBJ2-2
CDR3nt: TGTGCCAGCAGCTTAATAAGCGGCAGGGGGAACACCGGGGAGCTGTTTTTT
CDR3aa: CASSLISGRGNTGELFF

abundance: .
v_gene: TRBV3-1/TRBV3-2
d_gene: .
j_gene: TRBJ2-1
CDR3nt: TGTGCCAGCAGCCAAGCCGCAGGGTACAATGAGCAGTTCTTC
CDR3aa: CASSQAAGYNEQFF

abundance: .
v_gene: TRBV12-3/TRBV12-4
d_gene: .
j_gene: TRBJ1-5
CDR3nt: TGTGCCAGCAGGTATAGCAATCAGCCCCAGCATTTT
CDR3aa: CASRYSNQPQHF

abundance: .
v_gene: TRBV11-2
d_gene: TRBD2
j_gene: TRBJ2-3
CDR3nt: TGTGCCAGCAGCAGAACCGGGGGGGATACAGATACGCAGTATTTT
CDR3aa: CASSRTGGDTDTQYF

abundance: .
v_gene: TRBV4-1
d_gene: TRBD2
j_gene: TRBJ2-3
CDR3nt: TGCGCCAGCAGCCCGAGGGGACTAGCGGGAGGCCCAGATACGCAGTATTTT
CDR3aa: CASSPRGLAGGPDTQYF

abundance: .
v_gene: TRBV19
d_gene: .
j_gene: TRBJ1-5
CDR3nt: TGTGCCAGTAGTATCGGTCGGGGGGGACAGCCCCAGCATTTT
CDR3aa: CASSIGRGGQPQHF

abundance: .
v_gene: TRBV7-9
d_gene: TRBD1
j_gene: TRBJ1-1
CDR3nt: TGTGCCAGCAGCCGGGGACAGGACACTGAAGCTTTCTTT
CDR3aa: CASSRGQDTEAFF

abundance: .
v_gene: TRBV2
d_gene: .
j_gene: TRBJ2-5
CDR3nt: TGTGCCAGCAGTGAACTCAGGGGGGTTCAAGAGACCCAGTACTTC
CDR3aa: CASSELRGVQETQYF

abundance: .
v_gene: TRBV18
d_gene: TRBD1
j_gene: TRBJ2-4
CDR3nt: TGTGCCAGCTCACCACCGGGACAGAAAAACATTCAGTACTTC
CDR3aa: CASSPPGQKNIQYF

abundance: .
v_gene: TRBV6-2/TRBV6-3
d_gene: TRBD1
j_gene: TRBJ1-2
CDR3nt: TGTGCCAGCAGTCCAGGACAGGGTAGATTGACGGTTGGCTACACCTTC
CDR3aa: CASSPGQGRLTVGYTF

abundance: .
v_gene: TRBV28
d_gene: .
j_gene: TRBJ1-6
CDR3nt: TGTGCCAGCTCTAGGGGGGGCTCCTATAATTCACCCCTCCACTTT
CDR3aa: CASSRGGSYNSPLHF

abundance: .
v_gene: TRBV6-5
d_gene: .
j_gene: TRBJ1-2
CDR3nt: TGTGCCAGCAGGAGGGGGGGAACGACCTATGGCTACACCTTC
CDR3aa: CASRRGGTTYGYTF

abundance: .
v_gene: TRBV6-2/TRBV6-3
d_gene: TRBD2
j_gene: TRBJ2-3
CDR3nt: TGTGCCAGCAGTCGCGGGGGGGCCACAGATACGCAGTATTTT
CDR3aa: CASSRGGATDTQYF

abundance: .
v_gene: TRBV28
d_gene: TRBD1
j_gene: TRBJ1-6
CDR3nt: TGTGCCAGCAGTCCCTTCGGCCCGGGACAGGGGAATTCACCCCTCCACTTT
CDR3aa: CASSPFGPGQGNSPLHF

abundance: .
v_gene: TRBV11-2
d_gene: .
j_gene: TRBJ1-5
CDR3nt: TGTGCCAGCAGCTCTAGTCGGGAGCAGCCCCAGCATTTT
CDR3aa: CASSSSREQPQHF

abundance: .
v_gene: TRBV7-2
d_gene: .
j_gene: TRBJ2-1
CDR3nt: TGTGCCAGCAGCCCCTCCCCCGCGAGGTCCTACAATGAGCAGTTCTTC
CDR3aa: CASSPSPARSYNEQFF

abundance: .
v_gene: TRBV7-8
d_gene: .
j_gene: TRBJ1-6
CDR3nt: TGTGCCAGCAGCTTAAACAGGAATAATTCACCCCTCCACTTT
CDR3aa: CASSLNRNNSPLHF

abundance: .
v_gene: TRBV7-3
d_gene: TRBD2
j_gene: TRBJ2-3
CDR3nt: TGTGCCAGCAGCCCTAGCGGGGGGCTTGGGGAAGATACGCAGTATTTT
CDR3aa: CASSPSGGLGEDTQYF

abundance: .
v_gene: TRBV2
d_gene: TRBD2
j_gene: TRBJ2-5
CDR3nt: TGTGCCAGCAGTGAGGCTAGCGGGGGGGGAGAGACCCAGTACTTC
CDR3aa: CASSEASGGGETQYF

abundance: .
v_gene: TRBV18
d_gene: .
j_gene: TRBJ1-4
CDR3nt: TGTGCCAGCTCACCGGGCGGTCTAAGGGAGGGAAAACTGTTTTTT
CDR3aa: CASSPGGLREGKLFF

abundance: .
v_gene: TRBV12-3/TRBV12-4
d_gene: .
j_gene: TRBJ2-2
CDR3nt: TGTGCCAGCAGCCGGTACCGGGAGCTGTTTTTT
CDR3aa: CASSRYRELFF

abundance: .
v_gene: TRBV6-1
d_gene: .
j_gene: TRBJ2-5
CDR3nt: TGTGCCAGCAGGGAAGACTTAGAGACCCAGTACTTC
CDR3aa: CASREDLETQYF

abundance: once
v_gene: TRBV27
d_gene: TRBD1
j_gene: TRBJ2-1
CDR3nt: TGTGCCAGCAGACCTGCGCCAGGGGGATTCTACAATGAGCAGTTCTTC
CDR3aa: CASRPAPGGFYNEQFF

abundance: .
v_gene: TRBV6-5
d_gene: .
j_gene: TRBJ2-1
CDR3nt: TGTGCCAGCAGTTCCGACAGAAATGAGCAGTTCTTC
CDR3aa: CASSSDRNEQFF

abundance: .
v_gene: TRBV7-2
d_gene: .
j_gene: TRBJ1-2
CDR3nt: TGTGCCAGCAGCTCCCAGCGGGGGGCGCAGAATGGCTACACCTTC
CDR3aa: CASSSQRGAQNGYTF

abundance: .
v_gene: TRBV24-1
d_gene: TRBD1
j_gene: TRBJ2-5
CDR3nt: TGTGCCACCAGTGATCCCGGGACAGCGGAGACCCAGTACTTC
CDR3aa: CATSDPGTAETQYF

abundance: .
v_gene: TRBV21-1
d_gene: .
j_gene: TRBJ2-5
CDR3nt: TGTGCCAGCAGCAAACGACGTGGGGGGGAAGAGACCCAGTACTTC
CDR3aa: CASSKRRGGEETQYF

abundance: .
v_gene: TRBV5-4
d_gene: .
j_gene: TRBJ2-5
CDR3nt: TGTGCCAGCAGCTTGCGGCGGGAGACCCAGTACTTC
CDR3aa: CASSLRRETQYF

abundance: .
v_gene: TRBV4-3
d_gene: .
j_gene: TRBJ2-1
CDR3nt: TGCGCCAGCAGCCAAGAACGGTACAATGAGCAGTTCTTC
CDR3aa: CASSQERYNEQFF

abundance: .
v_gene: TRBV5-6
d_gene: TRBD2
j_gene: TRBJ2-3
CDR3nt: TGTGCCAGCAGCTTGGGACTAGCGACACACACAGATACGCAGTATTTT
CDR3aa: CASSLGLATHTDTQYF

abundance: .
v_gene: TRBV3-1/TRBV3-2
d_gene: TRBD1
j_gene: TRBJ2-1
CDR3nt: TGTGCCAGCAGCCGCCTGGGGGGGACAGGGTACAATGAGCAGTTCTTC
CDR3aa: CASSRLGGTGYNEQFF

abundance: .
v_gene: TRBV11-3
d_gene: TRBD2
j_gene: TRBJ2-1
CDR3nt: TGTGCCAGCAGCCCAGGGACTAGCGGCGATGAGCAGTTCTTC
CDR3aa: CASSPGTSGDEQFF

abundance: .
v_gene: TRBV5-1
d_gene: TRBD1
j_gene: TRBJ2-5
CDR3nt: TGCGCCAGCAGCTTGGGACAGGGGCTAGAGACCCAGTACTTC
CDR3aa: CASSLGQGLETQYF

abundance: .
v_gene: TRBV2
d_gene: TRBD1
j_gene: TRBJ1-1
CDR3nt: TGTGCCAGCACCCCGGACAGGGGTCTTTCAGAAGCTTTCTTT
CDR3aa: CASTPDRGLSEAFF

abundance: .
v_gene: TRBV2
d_gene: TRBD1
j_gene: TRBJ2-5
CDR3nt: TGTGCCAGCAGTTTGGGACAGGGGGCCCTAGCGGGGTTGGAGACCCAGTACTTC
CDR3aa: CASSLGQGALAGLETQYF

abundance: .
v_gene: TRBV5-4
d_gene: .
j_gene: TRBJ2-5
CDR3nt: TGTGCCAGCAGCTTACCCAGGGGAACCCAAGAGACCCAGTACTTC
CDR3aa: CASSLPRGTQETQYF

abundance: .
v_gene: TRBV18
d_gene: .
j_gene: TRBJ1-3
CDR3nt: TGTGCCAGCTCACCACCGAGGGCGTACTCTGGAAACACCATATATTTT
CDR3aa: CASSPPRAYSGNTIYF

abundance: .
v_gene: TRBV5-6
d_gene: TRBD1
j_gene: TRBJ2-2
CDR3nt: TGTGCCAGCAGCTTGACAGGGGCGAACACCGGGGAGCTGTTTTTT
CDR3aa: CASSLTGANTGELFF

abundance: .
v_gene: TRBV7-2
d_gene: .
j_gene: TRBJ2-6
CDR3nt: TGTGCCAGCAGCGTTAACAGGGCTTCCGGGGCCAACGTCCTGACTTTC
CDR3aa: CASSVNRASGANVLTF

abundance: .
v_gene: TRBV19
d_gene: TRBD1
j_gene: TRBJ1-5
CDR3nt: TGTGCCAGTAGAACCGGGACAGGGAATCAGCCCCAGCATTTT
CDR3aa: CASRTGTGNQPQHF

abundance: few
v_gene: TRBV2
d_gene: .
j_gene: TRBJ1-1
CDR3nt: TGTGCCAGCAGTGAAGCCATGGCAACTGAAGCTTTCTTT
CDR3aa: CASSEAMATEAFF

abundance: .
v_gene: TRBV6-6
d_gene: TRBD1
j_gene: TRBJ1-1
CDR3nt: TGTGCCAGCAGTTACCCGACAGGGGACACTGAAGCTTTCTTT
CDR3aa: CASSYPTGDTEAFF

abundance: .
v_gene: TRBV12-5
d_gene: TRBD2
j_gene: TRBJ2-7
CDR3nt: TGTGCTAGTGGTTCCACCCCTACGTCGAGACTAGCGGGGACCTCCTACGAGCAGTACTTC
CDR3aa: CASGSTPTSRLAGTSYEQYF

abundance: .
v_gene: TRBV27
d_gene: TRBD2
j_gene: TRBJ2-2
CDR3nt: TGTGCCAGCAGGACGGGACTACCGAACACCGGGGAGCTGTTTTTT
CDR3aa: CASRTGLPNTGELFF

abundance: .
v_gene: TRBV7-6
d_gene: .
j_gene: TRBJ2-2
CDR3nt: TGTGCCAGCAGCTTAGGGCAACCACCCGGGGAGCTGTTTTTT
CDR3aa: CASSLGQPPGELFF

abundance: .
v_gene: TRBV18
d_gene: .
j_gene: TRBJ1-1
CDR3nt: TGTGCCAGCTCATCGAGGATTGACACTGAAGCTTTCTTT
CDR3aa: CASSSRIDTEAFF

abundance: .
v_gene: TRBV5-1
d_gene: TRBD1
j_gene: TRBJ2-7
CDR3nt: TGCGCCAGCAGCTCTACCGGGACAGGGGGCTCCTACGAGCAGTACTTC
CDR3aa: CASSSTGTGGSYEQYF

abundance: few
v_gene: TRBV6-1
d_gene: .
j_gene: TRBJ1-6
CDR3nt: TGTGCCAGCAGTGAACGACAGTATAATTCACCCCTCCACTTT
CDR3aa: CASSERQYNSPLHF